This T cell receptor (beta chain) was recorded in a study of blood T cell repertoires in COVID-19. V trimming: 3 bases; J trimming: 8 bases; junction bases outside the gene matches: 16. The CDR3 length is 17 residues. Germline values: CDR1 SGHAT, CDR2 FQNNGV. Some clones are missing from TCRdb's copy, which holds only in-frame ones; the method was immunoSEQ multiplex PCR. This sample yields about 280,000 clones, of which roughly 80% are seen a single time; roughly 4.7% belongs to the top ten. The TCR was taken from a man aged 40-49 years who had been exposed to COVID-19. The material sequenced was PBMCs or T cells enriched from blood (not recorded which). The chain has TRBV11-2 and TRBJ1-2; 9 positions match TRBD1. Written as DNA, the CDR3 is TGTGCCAGCAGCTTCGGTCCGGACAGGGGTGCTTCGGGGGGCTACACCTTC. Translating gives CASSFGPDRGASGGYTF. The complete variable domain, with remaining parts taken from reference TRBV11-2 and TRBJ1-2, reads EAGVAQSPRYKIIEKRQSVAFWCNPISGHATLYWYQQILGQGPKLLIQFQNNGVVDDSQLPKDRFSAERLKGVDSTLKIQPAKLEDSAVYLCASSFGPDRGASGGYTFGSGTRLTVV.